The present TCR beta chain was sequenced within a study of blood T cell repertoires in COVID-19. Across the study: The United States, Italy and Spain were the sources of the acute and convalescent COVID-19 samples.

In its sample, this clone was seen once. The repertoire was sequenced with immunoSEQ multiplex PCR; TCRdb's copy has only in-frame clones and lacks some. The sample consists of around 70,000 clones, around 83% of them appearing once. Sequencing was performed on peripheral blood. The source of this sequence is a man aged 50 to 60 with acute or convalescent COVID-19.

CDR3 DNA: TGCGCCAGCAGCTTGATGGGGGGTCTAGCCGAGACCCAGTACTTC. This gives the protein CASSLMGGLAETQYF. The chain joins TRBV5-1 to TRBJ2-5, with D perhaps matching TRBD2 (6 bases). The length of the CDR3 is 15 residues. V was trimmed by 1 base and J by 5 bases, leaving 15 bases between them. CDR1 SGHRS and CDR2 YFSETQ come from the germline V gene.